The rows below give T cell receptor beta chains drawn from one sample of a study of OX40 agonist ivuxolimab in advanced cancers. Profiling relied on immunoSEQ multiplex PCR, and the TCRdb table lists in-frame clones only, not all of them. The sample yields about 76,000 clones, 70% to 90% seen once. Specimen: CD4+ or CD8+ T cells sorted from blood, collected in a trial of the OX40 agonist ivuxolimab. The source is an adult with an advanced solid tumor such as melanoma, head and neck, liver or kidney cancer. Each CDR3 is given with its conserved first and last residue. A D gene is named only where the DNA matches it firmly.

j_call | v_call | d_call | cdr3_aa | cdr3_nt
TRBJ1-3 | TRBV4-2 | NA | CASSQDGVSGNTIYF | TGTGCCAGCAGCCAAGACGGGGTCTCTGGAAACACCATATATTTT
TRBJ1-3 | TRBV19 | NA | CASRGGAGNTIYF | TGTGCCAGTAGGGGGGGAGCCGGAAACACCATATATTTT
TRBJ2-1 | TRBV19 | NA | CASRAWTAGAAEQFF | TGTGCCAGTAGGGCATGGACAGCCGGAGCGGCAGAGCAGTTCTTC
TRBJ2-7 | TRBV5-1 | NA | CASSFSSREQYF | TGCGCCAGCAGCTTTTCCTCCCGGGAGCAGTACTTC
TRBJ2-1 | TRBV4-2 | NA | CASSQAPRFAQFF | TGTGCCAGCAGCCAAGCCCCGCGTTTTGCGCAGTTCTTC
TRBJ2-3 | TRBV7-2 | TRBD2 | CASGPGLAGTDTQYF | TGTGCCAGCGGGCCGGGACTAGCGGGCACAGATACGCAGTATTTT
TRBJ1-5 | TRBV4-2 | NA | CASSQDLSPQGSQHF | TGTGCCAGCAGCCAAGATTTGTCACCCCAAGGGTCCCAGCATTTT
TRBJ2-7 | TRBV29-1 | NA | CSVAGWGAGDSYEQYF | TGCAGCGTTGCGGGGTGGGGGGCGGGGGACTCCTACGAGCAGTACTTC
TRBJ2-5 | TRBV11-2 | NA | CASSASGGPQETQYF | TGTGCCAGCAGCGCCTCGGGGGGCCCCCAAGAGACCCAGTACTTC
TRBJ2-1 | TRBV11-2 | TRBD2 | CASSSLAGVVGEQFF | TGTGCCAGCAGCTCGCTAGCGGGGGTCGTTGGTGAGCAGTTCTTC
TRBJ2-7 | TRBV19 | NA | CASSMTADRYEQYF | TGTGCCAGTAGTATGACGGCGGACCGCTACGAGCAGTACTTC
TRBJ1-2 | TRBV5-4 | TRBD1 | CASSRGRQGVNYGYTF | TGTGCCAGCAGCCGGGGTCGACAGGGGGTAAACTATGGCTACACCTTC
TRBJ2-2 | TRBV7-6 | NA | CASSMGALTGELFF | TGTGCCAGCAGCATGGGGGCGCTCACCGGGGAGCTGTTTTTT
TRBJ1-2 | TRBV11-1 | NA | CASSTTNFYGYTF | TGTGCCAGCAGCACCACAAACTTTTATGGCTACACCTTC
TRBJ1-1 | TRBV30 | TRBD1 | CAWRTGVDTEAFF | TGTGCCTGGCGAACAGGGGTTGACACTGAAGCTTTCTTT